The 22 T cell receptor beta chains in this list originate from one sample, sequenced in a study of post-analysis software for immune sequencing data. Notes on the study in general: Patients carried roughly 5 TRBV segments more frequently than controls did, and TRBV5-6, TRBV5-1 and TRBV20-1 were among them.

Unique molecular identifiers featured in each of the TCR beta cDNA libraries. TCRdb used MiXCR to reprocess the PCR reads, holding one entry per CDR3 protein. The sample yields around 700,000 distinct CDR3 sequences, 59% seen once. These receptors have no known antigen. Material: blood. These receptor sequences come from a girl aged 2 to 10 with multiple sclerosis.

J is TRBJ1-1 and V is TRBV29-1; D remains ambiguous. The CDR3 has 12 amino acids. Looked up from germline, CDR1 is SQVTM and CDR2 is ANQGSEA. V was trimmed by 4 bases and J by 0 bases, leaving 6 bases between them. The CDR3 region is CSVGAMNTEAFF. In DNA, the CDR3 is TGCAGCGTTGGGGCTATGAACACTGAAGCTTTCTTT.

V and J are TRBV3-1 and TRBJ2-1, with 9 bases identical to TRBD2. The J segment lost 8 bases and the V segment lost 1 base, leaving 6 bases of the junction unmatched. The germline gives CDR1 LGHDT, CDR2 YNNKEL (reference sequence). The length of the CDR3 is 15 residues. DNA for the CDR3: TGTGCCAGCAGCCAAGGCGGGAGGGCCTGGGATGAGCAGTTCTTC. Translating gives CASSQGGRAWDEQFF.

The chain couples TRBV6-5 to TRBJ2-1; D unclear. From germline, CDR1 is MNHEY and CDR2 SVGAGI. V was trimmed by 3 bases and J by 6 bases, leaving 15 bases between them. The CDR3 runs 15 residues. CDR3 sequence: CASSYFGDSGNEQFF. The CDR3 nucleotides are TGTGCCAGCAGTTATTTTGGTGATTCCGGCAATGAGCAGTTCTTC.

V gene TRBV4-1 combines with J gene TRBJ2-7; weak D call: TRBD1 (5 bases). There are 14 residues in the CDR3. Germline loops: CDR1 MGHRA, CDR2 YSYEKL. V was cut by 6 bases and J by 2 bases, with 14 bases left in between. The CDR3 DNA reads TGCGCCAGCAGATTGACAGTTACTGCCTACGAGCAGTACTTC. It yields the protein CASRLTVTAYEQYF.

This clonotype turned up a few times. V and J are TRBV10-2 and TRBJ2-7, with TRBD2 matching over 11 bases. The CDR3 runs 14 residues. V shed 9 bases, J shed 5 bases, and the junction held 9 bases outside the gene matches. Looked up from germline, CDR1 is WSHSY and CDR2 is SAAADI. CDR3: CASAIAGGPNEQYF. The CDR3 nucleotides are TGCGCCAGTGCAATAGCGGGGGGGCCAAACGAGCAGTACTTC.

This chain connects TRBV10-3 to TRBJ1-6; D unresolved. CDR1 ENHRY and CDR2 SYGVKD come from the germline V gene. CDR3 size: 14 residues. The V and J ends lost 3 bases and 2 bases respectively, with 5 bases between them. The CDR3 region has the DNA TGTGCCATCAGTGACACAGCCTATAATTCACCCCTCCACTTT. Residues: CAISDTAYNSPLHF.

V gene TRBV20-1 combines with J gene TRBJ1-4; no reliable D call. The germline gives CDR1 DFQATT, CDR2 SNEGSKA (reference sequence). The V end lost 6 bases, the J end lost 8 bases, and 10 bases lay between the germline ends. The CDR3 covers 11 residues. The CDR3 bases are TGCAGTGCCGCGGACGGCGAAAAACTGTTTTTT. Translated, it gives CSAADGEKLFF.

Here the CDR3 reads CASSLDRGLDTEAFF. Here the CDR3 DNA reads TGTGCCAGCAGCTTAGATCGGGGTTTGGACACTGAAGCTTTCTTT. This rearrangement joins TRBV7-2 to TRBJ1-1; D is uncertain. Trimming removed 1 base at V and 3 bases at J, with 12 bases between. CDR1 is SGHTA and CDR2 is FQGNSA in the germline V gene. This CDR3 comprises 15 residues.

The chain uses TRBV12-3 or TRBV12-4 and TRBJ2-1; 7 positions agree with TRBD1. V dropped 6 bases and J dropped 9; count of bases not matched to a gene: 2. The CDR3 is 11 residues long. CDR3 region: CASRHRGEQFF. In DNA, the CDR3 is TGTGCCAGCAGGCACAGGGGTGAGCAGTTCTTC.

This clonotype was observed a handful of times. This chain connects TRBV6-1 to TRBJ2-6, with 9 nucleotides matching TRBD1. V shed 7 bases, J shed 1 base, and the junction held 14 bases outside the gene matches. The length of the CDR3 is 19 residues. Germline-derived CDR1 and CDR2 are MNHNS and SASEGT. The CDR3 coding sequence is TGTGCCAGCACCGAAGCCGGGACAGGGTCTTTGTCTGGGGCCAACGTCCTGACTTTC. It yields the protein CASTEAGTGSLSGANVLTF.

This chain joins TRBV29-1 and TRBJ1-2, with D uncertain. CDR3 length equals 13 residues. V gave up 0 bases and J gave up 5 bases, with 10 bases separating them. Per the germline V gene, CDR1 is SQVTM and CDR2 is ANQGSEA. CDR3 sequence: CSVEEMGLYGYTF. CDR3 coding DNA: TGCAGCGTTGAAGAAATGGGGTTATATGGCTACACCTTC.

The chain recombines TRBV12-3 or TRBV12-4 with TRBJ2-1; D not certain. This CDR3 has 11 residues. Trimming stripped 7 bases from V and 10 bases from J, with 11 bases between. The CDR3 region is CASTQQGEQFF. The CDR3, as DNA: TGTGCCAGCACCCAACAAGGGGAGCAGTTCTTC.

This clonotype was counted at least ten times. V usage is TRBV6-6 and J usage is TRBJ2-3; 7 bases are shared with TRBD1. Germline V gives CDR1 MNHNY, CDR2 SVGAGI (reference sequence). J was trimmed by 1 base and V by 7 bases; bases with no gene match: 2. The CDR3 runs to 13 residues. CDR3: CASTGQGTDTQYF. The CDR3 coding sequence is TGTGCCAGCACCGGACAGGGCACAGATACGCAGTATTTT.

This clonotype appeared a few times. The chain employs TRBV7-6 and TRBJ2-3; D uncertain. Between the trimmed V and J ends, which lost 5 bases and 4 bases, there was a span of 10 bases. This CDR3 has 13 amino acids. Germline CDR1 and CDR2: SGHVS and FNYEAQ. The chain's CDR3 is CASSRWSADTQYF. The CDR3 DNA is TGTGCCAGCAGCCGTTGGTCGGCAGATACGCAGTATTTT.

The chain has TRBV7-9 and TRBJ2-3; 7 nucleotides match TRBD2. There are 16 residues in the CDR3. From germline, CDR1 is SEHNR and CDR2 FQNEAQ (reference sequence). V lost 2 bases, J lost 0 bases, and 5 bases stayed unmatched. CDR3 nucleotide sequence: TGTGCCAGCAGCTTACCAGCGGGGATGAGCACAGATACGCAGTATTTT. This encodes CASSLPAGMSTDTQYF.

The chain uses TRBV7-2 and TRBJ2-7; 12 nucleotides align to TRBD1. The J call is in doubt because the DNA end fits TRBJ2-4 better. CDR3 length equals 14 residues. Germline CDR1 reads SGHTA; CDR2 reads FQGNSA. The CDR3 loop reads CASSLRDRGHIQYF. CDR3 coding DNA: TGTGCCAGCAGCCTCCGGGACAGGGGGCACATTCAGTACTTC.

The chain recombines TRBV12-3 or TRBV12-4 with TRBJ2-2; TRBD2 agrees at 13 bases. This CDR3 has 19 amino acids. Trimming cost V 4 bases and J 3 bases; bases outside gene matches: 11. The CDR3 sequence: CASSSRWTSGSGDTGELFF. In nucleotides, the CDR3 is TGTGCCAGCAGTTCTAGATGGACTAGCGGGAGTGGGGACACCGGGGAGCTGTTTTTT.

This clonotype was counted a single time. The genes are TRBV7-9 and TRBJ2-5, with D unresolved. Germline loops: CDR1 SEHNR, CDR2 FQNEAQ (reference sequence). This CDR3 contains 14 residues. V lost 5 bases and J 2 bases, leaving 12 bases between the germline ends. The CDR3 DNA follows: TGTGCCAGCAGCCGACTTTTGGGGCAAGAGACCCAGTACTTC. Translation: CASSRLLGQETQYF.

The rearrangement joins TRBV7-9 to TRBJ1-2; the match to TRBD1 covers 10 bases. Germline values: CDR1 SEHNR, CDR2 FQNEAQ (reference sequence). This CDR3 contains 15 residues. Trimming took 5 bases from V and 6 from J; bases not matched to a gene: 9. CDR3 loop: CASSGSDRGLDGYTF. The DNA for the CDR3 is TGTGCCAGCAGCGGAAGCGACAGGGGGCTAGATGGCTACACCTTC.

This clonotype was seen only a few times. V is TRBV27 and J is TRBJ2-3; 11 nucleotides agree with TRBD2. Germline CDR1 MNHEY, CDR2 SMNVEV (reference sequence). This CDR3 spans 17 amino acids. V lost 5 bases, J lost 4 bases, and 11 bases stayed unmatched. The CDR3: CASSDPTSGRPADTQYF. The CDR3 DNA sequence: TGTGCCAGCAGTGACCCCACTAGCGGGAGACCGGCAGATACGCAGTATTTT.

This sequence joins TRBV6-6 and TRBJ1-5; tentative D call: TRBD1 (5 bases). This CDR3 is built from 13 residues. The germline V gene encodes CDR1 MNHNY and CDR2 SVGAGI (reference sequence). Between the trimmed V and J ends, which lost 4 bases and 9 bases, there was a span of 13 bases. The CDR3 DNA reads TGTGCCAGCAGTTCGGGACCTAATGGGCCCCAGCATTTT. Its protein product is CASSSGPNGPQHF.

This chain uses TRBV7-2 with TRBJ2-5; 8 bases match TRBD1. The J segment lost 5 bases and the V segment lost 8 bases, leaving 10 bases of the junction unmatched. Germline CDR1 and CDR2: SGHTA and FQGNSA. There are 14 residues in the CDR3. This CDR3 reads CASGSDRARETQYF. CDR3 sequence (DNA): TGTGCCAGCGGCTCGGACAGGGCTAGGGAGACCCAGTACTTC.